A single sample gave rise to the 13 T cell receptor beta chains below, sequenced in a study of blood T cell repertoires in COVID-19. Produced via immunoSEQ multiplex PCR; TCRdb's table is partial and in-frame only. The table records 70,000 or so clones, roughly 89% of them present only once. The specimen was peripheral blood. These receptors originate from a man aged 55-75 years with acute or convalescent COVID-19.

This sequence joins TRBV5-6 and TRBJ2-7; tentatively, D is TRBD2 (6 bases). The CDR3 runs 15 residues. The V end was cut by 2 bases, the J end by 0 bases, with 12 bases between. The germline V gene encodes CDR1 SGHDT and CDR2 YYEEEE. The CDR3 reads CASSFGGKVSYEQYF. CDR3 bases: TGTGCCAGCAGCTTTGGCGGGAAGGTCTCCTACGAGCAGTACTTC.

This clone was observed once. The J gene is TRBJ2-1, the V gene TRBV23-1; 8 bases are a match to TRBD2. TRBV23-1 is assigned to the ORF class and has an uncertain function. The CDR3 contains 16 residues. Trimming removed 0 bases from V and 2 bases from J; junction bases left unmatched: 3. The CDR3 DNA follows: TGCGCCAGCAGTCAATCAGCGGGAGTCCCCTACAATGAGCAGTTCTTC. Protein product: CASSQSAGVPYNEQFF.

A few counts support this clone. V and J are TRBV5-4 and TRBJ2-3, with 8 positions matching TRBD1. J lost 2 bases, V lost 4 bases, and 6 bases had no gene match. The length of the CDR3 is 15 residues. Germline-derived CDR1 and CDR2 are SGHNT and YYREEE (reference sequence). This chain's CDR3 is CASSIDRGLTDTQYF. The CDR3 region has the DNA TGTGCCAGCAGCATCGACAGGGGTCTCACAGATACGCAGTATTTT.

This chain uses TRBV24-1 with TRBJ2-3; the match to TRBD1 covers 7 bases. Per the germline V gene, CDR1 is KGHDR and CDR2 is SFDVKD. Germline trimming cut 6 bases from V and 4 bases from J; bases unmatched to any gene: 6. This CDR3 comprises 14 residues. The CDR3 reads CATSRQGGADTQYF. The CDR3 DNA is TGTGCCACCAGTCGACAGGGTGGGGCAGATACGCAGTATTTT.

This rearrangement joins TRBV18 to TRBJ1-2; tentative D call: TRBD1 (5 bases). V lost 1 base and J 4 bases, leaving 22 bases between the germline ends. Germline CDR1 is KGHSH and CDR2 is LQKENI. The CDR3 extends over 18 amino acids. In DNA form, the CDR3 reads TGTGCCAGCTCACCACTCCCAGGGTCGACATCGGTAATCTATGGCTACACCTTC. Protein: CASSPLPGSTSVIYGYTF.

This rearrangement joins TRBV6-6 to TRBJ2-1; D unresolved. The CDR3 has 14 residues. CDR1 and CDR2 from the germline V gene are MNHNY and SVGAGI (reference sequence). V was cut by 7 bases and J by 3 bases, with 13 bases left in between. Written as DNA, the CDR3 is TGTGCCAGCAAAGACTTGGGTGACTACAATGAGCAGTTCTTC. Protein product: CASKDLGDYNEQFF.

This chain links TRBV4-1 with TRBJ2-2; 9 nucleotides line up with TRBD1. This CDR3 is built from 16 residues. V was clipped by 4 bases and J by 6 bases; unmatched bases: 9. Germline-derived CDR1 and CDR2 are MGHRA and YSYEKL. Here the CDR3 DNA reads TGCGCCAGCAGCCCAGCGGGGACAGGGTCCCCCGGGGAGCTGTTTTTT. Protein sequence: CASSPAGTGSPGELFF.

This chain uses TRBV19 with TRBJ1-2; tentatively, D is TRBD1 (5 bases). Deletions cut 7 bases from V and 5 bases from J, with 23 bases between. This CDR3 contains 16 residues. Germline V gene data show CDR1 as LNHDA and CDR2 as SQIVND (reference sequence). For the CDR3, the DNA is TGTGCCAGTACTAATGGAGGGGTAAAAATTGGGTATGGCTACACCTTC. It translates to CASTNGGVKIGYGYTF.

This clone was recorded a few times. The CDR3 nucleotides are TGTGCCAGCAGTTCCCTGGCGGGAGCCGGGGCCAACGTCCTGACTTTC. Protein: CASSSLAGAGANVLTF. The genes are TRBV6-2 or TRBV6-3 and TRBJ2-6; 7 bases are shared with TRBD2. V lost 4 bases to trimming and J lost 4 bases; unmatched junction nucleotides: 7. The CDR3 spans 16 residues. The germline V gene encodes CDR1 MNHEY and CDR2 SVGEGT.

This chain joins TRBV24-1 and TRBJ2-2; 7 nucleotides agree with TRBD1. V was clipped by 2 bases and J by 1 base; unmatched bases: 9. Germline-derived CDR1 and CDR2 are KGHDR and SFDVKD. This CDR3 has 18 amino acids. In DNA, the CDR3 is TGTGCCACCAGTGATTCGATCCGACAGGGCTGGAACACCGGGGAGCTGTTTTTT. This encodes CATSDSIRQGWNTGELFF.

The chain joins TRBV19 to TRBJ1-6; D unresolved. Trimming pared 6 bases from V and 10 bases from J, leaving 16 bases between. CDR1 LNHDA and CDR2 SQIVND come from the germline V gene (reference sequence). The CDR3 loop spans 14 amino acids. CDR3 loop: CASRIHSLESPLHF. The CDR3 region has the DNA TGTGCCAGTAGAATCCATTCCTTAGAGTCACCCCTCCACTTT.

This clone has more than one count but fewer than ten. The CDR3 loop is CSGGQGTETQYF. DNA for the CDR3: TGCAGCGGAGGACAGGGGACAGAGACCCAGTACTTC. The chain links TRBV29-1 to TRBJ2-5; 9 nucleotides match TRBD1. The CDR3 spans 12 residues. Per germline, CDR1 SQVTM and CDR2 ANQGSEA. Trimming at V came to 7 bases and at J to 4 bases, leaving 4 bases not matched to a gene.

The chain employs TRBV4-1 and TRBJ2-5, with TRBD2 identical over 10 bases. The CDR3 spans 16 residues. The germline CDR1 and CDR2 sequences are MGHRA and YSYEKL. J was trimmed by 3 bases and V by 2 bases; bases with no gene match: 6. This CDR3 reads CASSQKGLAGEETQYF. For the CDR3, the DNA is TGCGCCAGCAGCCAAAAGGGCCTAGCGGGAGAAGAGACCCAGTACTTC.